The 27 T cell receptor beta chains below come from one sample, sequenced in a study of T-cell reconstitution after alpha-beta-depleted transplantation in children. Unique molecular identifiers tagged the TCRbeta library. MiXCR, applied by TCRdb to the PCR reads, yields one record per CDR3 protein. The sample shows 780,000 or so distinct CDR3 sequences, less than 20% of them seen only once. Material: PBMCs, mostly from graft donor cells, obtained 360 days after TCRalphabeta/CD19-depleted stem cell transplant. These receptors were obtained from a male patient younger than 18 who had a stem cell transplant for acute lymphoblastic leukemia, so the T cells may come from the graft donor.

This clonotype was detected many times. The genes are TRBV7-2 and TRBJ2-1; possible D gene TRBD2, 6 bases. Germline assignment: CDR1 SGHTA and CDR2 FQGNSA. The CDR3 consists of 15 residues. V was pared by 5 bases and J by 2 bases, with 13 bases between. CDR3 bases: TGTGCCAGCAGCCCCCGGGGGATAACCTACAATGAGCAGTTCTTC. Residues: CASSPRGITYNEQFF.

This chain joins TRBV5-1 and TRBJ2-7; tentatively, D is TRBD1 (6 bases). The CDR3 covers 13 residues. The germline V gene encodes CDR1 SGHRS and CDR2 YFSETQ. V lost 5 bases, J lost 5 bases, and 14 bases lay in between. CDR3 DNA sequence: TGCGCCAGCAGATCTACAGGGTGGGACGAGCAGTACTTC. As protein: CASRSTGWDEQYF.

This sequence joins TRBV12-3 or TRBV12-4 and TRBJ2-7; no firm D call. Trimming removed 7 bases at V and 3 bases at J, with 13 bases between. The CDR3 totals 13 residues. CDR3 amino acids: CASTAEVGYEQYF. Here the CDR3 DNA reads TGTGCCAGCACCGCTGAAGTCGGCTACGAGCAGTACTTC.

The CDR3 region has the DNA TGTGCCAGTCTGTTAGCGGGCACAGATACGCAGTATTTT. Amino acids: CASLLAGTDTQYF. V and J are TRBV27 and TRBJ2-3, with D possibly being TRBD2 (6 bases). The germline V gene encodes CDR1 MNHEY and CDR2 SMNVEV (reference sequence). There are 13 residues in the CDR3. V dropped 9 bases and J dropped 1 base, with 11 bases sitting between them.

This clonotype has a handful of counts. This chain links TRBV12-3 or TRBV12-4 with TRBJ1-1; TRBD1 might be the D (5 bases). V lost 5 bases and J lost 8, with 12 bases in between. The CDR3 runs to 12 residues. CDR3 region: CASSLRAQEAFF. DNA for the CDR3: TGTGCCAGCAGTCTCAGGGCGCAGGAAGCTTTCTTT.

V is TRBV20-1 and J is TRBJ1-2, with 10 bases aligning to TRBD1. Germline V gene lookup returns CDR1 DFQATT and CDR2 SNEGSKA (reference sequence). This CDR3 is 14 amino acids long. Trimming at V came to 6 bases and at J to 3 bases, leaving 7 bases not matched to a gene. The CDR3 DNA reads TGCAGTGCCTCCCGGGACAGGGGTGACTATGGCTACACCTTC. Amino acids: CSASRDRGDYGYTF.

The chain has TRBV7-3 and TRBJ2-1; D not resolved. CDR1 is SGHTA, CDR2 FQGTGA, per germline. The CDR3 is 15 amino acids. Trimming pared 1 base from V and 6 bases from J, leaving 13 bases between. The CDR3 DNA follows: TGTGCCAGCAGCTTAAAGGGATTTGTGGGCAATGAGCAGTTCTTC. Amino acids: CASSLKGFVGNEQFF.

This chain connects TRBV10-3 to TRBJ2-2, with 7 bases fitting TRBD2. Germline CDR1 ENHRY, CDR2 SYGVKD. The ends lost 8 bases at V and 3 bases at J; junction bases unmatched: 3. This CDR3 comprises 13 residues. The CDR3 DNA follows: TGTGCCATCCGGGGAGGGGACACCGGGGAGCTGTTTTTT. Translation gives CAIRGGDTGELFF.

The chain carries TRBV18 and TRBJ2-2; 12 bases map to TRBD2. The CDR3 extends over 18 amino acids. The V gene end was trimmed by 3 bases and the J gene end by 0 bases; junction bases not matched to a gene: 5. Germline V gives CDR1 KGHSH, CDR2 LQKENI. CDR3 loop: CASSPHGLAGSNTGELFF. The CDR3 DNA follows: TGTGCCAGCTCACCTCACGGACTAGCGGGGTCGAACACCGGGGAGCTGTTTTTT.

The sample holds a few counts of this clonotype. The chain combines TRBV4-1 with TRBJ2-1, with TRBD2 matching over 9 bases. Germline V gene sequence: CDR1 MGHRA, CDR2 YSYEKL. Trimming cost V 4 bases and J 9 bases; bases outside gene matches: 13. The CDR3 is made up of 16 amino acids. CDR3 nucleotides: TGCGCCAGCAGCCCTCAGTCGCGGGAGGGCCGGGGTGAGCAGTTCTTC. It codes for CASSPQSREGRGEQFF.

The chain joins TRBV27 to TRBJ2-7, with 11 bases matching TRBD2. Germline CDR1 is MNHEY and CDR2 is SMNVEV (reference sequence). Trimming at V came to 3 bases and at J to 0 bases, leaving 10 bases not matched to a gene. The CDR3 has 18 residues. The CDR3 region is CASSLVPSGRIFSYEQYF. The CDR3 DNA is TGTGCCAGCAGTTTGGTTCCTAGCGGGAGGATATTCTCCTACGAGCAGTACTTC.

The genes are TRBV20-1 and TRBJ2-2, with a weak D call TRBD2 (6 bases). Germline CDR1 reads DFQATT; CDR2 reads SNEGSKA (reference sequence). Trimming took off 0 bases at V and 0 bases at J, with 14 bases between the two ends. The CDR3 loop spans 17 amino acids. CDR3 residues: CSARDGQRASNTGELFF. The CDR3, as DNA: TGCAGTGCTAGAGATGGGCAGCGGGCCTCGAACACCGGGGAGCTGTTTTTT.

This clonotype was seen only a few times. The chain combines TRBV7-8 with TRBJ1-4; 8 bases are a match to TRBD1. There are 15 residues in the CDR3. Germline trimming cut 5 bases from V and 4 bases from J; bases unmatched to any gene: 6. Germline assignment: CDR1 SGHVS and CDR2 FQNEAQ. DNA of the CDR3: TGTGCCAGCAGCCCGTACAGGGGGGGTAATGAAAAACTGTTTTTT. This encodes CASSPYRGGNEKLFF. Based on the CDR3 plus reference TRBV7-8 and TRBJ1-4, the full variable domain is GAGVSQSPRYKVAKRGQDVALRCDPISGHVSLFWYQQALGQGPEFLTYFQNEAQLDKSGLPSDRFFAERPEGSVSTLKIQRTQQEDSAVYLCASSPYRGGNEKLFFGSGTQLSVL.

This clonotype was observed a few times. This rearrangement joins TRBV7-2 to TRBJ2-1; 9 positions match TRBD2. Germline CDR1 reads SGHTA; CDR2 reads FQGNSA. The CDR3 runs 16 residues. The V segment lost 3 bases and the J segment 1 base; nucleotides outside the gene matches: 4. The CDR3 region is CASSFVAGVSYNEQFF. In nucleotides, the CDR3 is TGTGCCAGCAGCTTTGTAGCGGGAGTTTCCTACAATGAGCAGTTCTTC.

This clonotype was counted at least ten times. The chain uses TRBV7-2 and TRBJ1-1; D is possibly TRBD1 (6 bases). This CDR3 is 12 amino acids long. Germline V gene lookup returns CDR1 SGHTA and CDR2 FQGNSA. The germline V and J ends were trimmed by 2 bases and 9 bases, with 10 bases remaining between them. The CDR3 region has the DNA TGTGCCAGCAGCTTACCAGGGGTTAAAGCTTTCTTT. Its protein product is CASSLPGVKAFF.

This rearrangement joins TRBV10-3 to TRBJ2-1; TRBD1 matches 8 bases. CDR3 length equals 15 residues. V lost 2 bases and J lost 6; bases outside the gene matches: 6. Germline V gives CDR1 ENHRY, CDR2 SYGVKD. CDR3 DNA: TGTGCCATCAGTGAGGGACAGGGAGCCTTCAATGAGCAGTTCTTC. Residues: CAISEGQGAFNEQFF.

This clonotype was found a few times. The rearrangement uses TRBV6-5 and TRBJ2-1; D may match TRBD1 or TRBD2 (5 bases each). The CDR3 extends over 15 amino acids. The germline V gene encodes CDR1 MNHEY and CDR2 SVGAGI. The V end lost 2 bases, the J end lost 3 bases, and 11 bases lay between the germline ends. CDR3 protein: CASSYVGPDYNEQFF. Here the CDR3 DNA reads TGTGCCAGCAGTTACGTGGGACCAGACTACAATGAGCAGTTCTTC.

V gene TRBV4-1 combines with J gene TRBJ2-1; TRBD2 agrees at 11 bases. The CDR3 has 18 amino acids. The germline CDR1 and CDR2 sequences are MGHRA and YSYEKL. After removal of 0 bases from V and 0 bases from J, the junction contained 4 bases not matched to a gene. The CDR3 spells CASSQDLAGGRSYNEQFF. CDR3 nucleotide sequence: TGCGCCAGCAGCCAAGACCTAGCGGGAGGCCGCTCCTACAATGAGCAGTTCTTC.

This clonotype came up many times. This chain links TRBV4-1 with TRBJ2-5; possibly TRBD1 for D (6 bases). CDR3 length equals 14 residues. The V gene's germline CDR1 is MGHRA and CDR2 YSYEKL. Between the trimmed V and J ends, which lost 1 base and 3 bases, there was a span of 9 bases. The DNA of the CDR3 is TGCGCCAGCAGCCAAGTAGGGACAAAAGAGACCCAGTACTTC. Its translation is CASSQVGTKETQYF.

J is TRBJ2-3 and V is TRBV6-5, with TRBD2 identical over 11 bases. With V trimmed by 0 bases and J by 3 bases, 5 bases remained unmatched. This CDR3 has 17 residues. Per the germline V gene, CDR1 is MNHEY and CDR2 is SVGAGI. In DNA form, the CDR3 reads TGTGCCAGCAGTTACTCCGGTAGCGGGAGGGGTACAGATACGCAGTATTTT. Translated, it gives CASSYSGSGRGTDTQYF.

This clonotype has just a few counts. The chain couples TRBV20-1 to TRBJ2-5, with D uncertain. Trimming removed 7 bases from V and 2 bases from J, with 20 bases in between. CDR1 and CDR2 from the germline V gene are DFQATT and SNEGSKA (reference sequence). This CDR3 has 15 residues. This CDR3 reads CSVMGKLWVQETQYF. CDR3 nucleotide sequence: TGCAGTGTAATGGGAAAGCTTTGGGTGCAAGAGACCCAGTACTTC.

In this sample, this clonotype turned up many times. CDR3 in DNA: TGCGCCAGCAGCCCAGCCGGGACTAGCGGGAGGGCGAGAGATACGCAGTATTTT. Translating it yields CASSPAGTSGRARDTQYF. The rearrangement uses TRBV5-1 and TRBJ2-3; 16 bases match TRBD2. The CDR3 has 18 amino acids. V shed 4 bases, J shed 5 bases, and the junction held 10 bases outside the gene matches. Germline CDR1 is SGHRS and CDR2 is YFSETQ.

V gene TRBV5-1 combines with J gene TRBJ2-7; 13 bases map to TRBD2. Germline V lookup: CDR1 SGHRS, CDR2 YFSETQ. Germline trimming cut 4 bases from V and 3 bases from J; bases unmatched to any gene: 7. CDR3 length: 16 amino acids. CDR3 DNA sequence: TGCGCCAGCAGCCACGGCACTAGCGGGAGGGTCTACGAGCAGTACTTC. Its translation is CASSHGTSGRVYEQYF.

The chain employs TRBV5-4 and TRBJ2-5; 13 positions agree with TRBD2. The CDR3 is 16 residues long. Germline values: CDR1 SGHNT, CDR2 YYREEE (reference sequence). The ends lost 3 bases at V and 2 bases at J; junction bases unmatched: 4. CDR3 region: CASSSKGLAGQETQYF. CDR3 sequence (DNA): TGTGCCAGCAGCTCAAAGGGACTAGCGGGGCAAGAGACCCAGTACTTC.

This clonotype was observed once. One end of the junction varies from germline; a read error may be responsible. The rearrangement links TRBV6-1 to TRBJ1-2, with unresolved D. CDR3 size: 15 residues. Germline V gives CDR1 MNHNS, CDR2 SASEGT. DNA for the CDR3: TGTGCCAGCAGTGAAAGACGAGGTTCTAACTATAGCTACACCTTC. Its protein product is CASSERRGSNYSYTF.

The chain has TRBV14 and TRBJ2-7, with D possibly TRBD2 on 5 matching bases. Germline CDR1 and CDR2: SGHDN and FVKESK. The CDR3 runs 15 residues. With 4 bases removed from V and 1 base from J, the gap between germline ends came to 14 bases. CDR3 sequence reads: CASSPLEVASYEQYF. The CDR3 region has the DNA TGTGCCAGCAGCCCACTGGAGGTCGCGTCCTACGAGCAGTACTTC.

The genes are TRBV7-9 and TRBJ2-7; 9 nucleotides align to TRBD1. The CDR3 consists of 15 residues. CDR1 is SEHNR and CDR2 is FQNEAQ in the germline V gene (reference sequence). J gave up 2 bases and V 6 bases, and 8 bases lay outside the gene matches. As DNA, the CDR3 is TGTGCCAGCAGACTCCCAGGGACAGGGCCCTACGAGCAGTACTTC. Its protein is CASRLPGTGPYEQYF.